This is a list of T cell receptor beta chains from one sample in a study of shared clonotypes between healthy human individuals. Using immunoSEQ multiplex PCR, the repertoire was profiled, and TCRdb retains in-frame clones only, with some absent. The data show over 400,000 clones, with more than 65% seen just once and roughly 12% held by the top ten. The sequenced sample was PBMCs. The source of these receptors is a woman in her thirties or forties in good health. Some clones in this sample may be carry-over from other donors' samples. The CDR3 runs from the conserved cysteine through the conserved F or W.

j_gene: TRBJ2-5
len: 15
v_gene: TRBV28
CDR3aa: CASSLRDRGGETQYF

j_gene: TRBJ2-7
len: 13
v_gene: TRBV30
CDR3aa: CAWRPTSLMEQYF

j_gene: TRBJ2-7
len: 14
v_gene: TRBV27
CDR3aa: CASSLYGDSYEQYF

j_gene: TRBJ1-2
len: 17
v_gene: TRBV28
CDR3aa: CASSLRDRRTPNYGYTF

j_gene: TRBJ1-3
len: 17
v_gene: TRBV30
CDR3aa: CAWSVLFDRYSGNTIYF

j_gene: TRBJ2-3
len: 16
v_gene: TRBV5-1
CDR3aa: CASSRGGQGPTDTQYF

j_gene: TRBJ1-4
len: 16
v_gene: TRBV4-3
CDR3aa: CASSHLRGRANEKLFF

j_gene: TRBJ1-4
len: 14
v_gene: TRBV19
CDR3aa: CASSTGTANEKLFF

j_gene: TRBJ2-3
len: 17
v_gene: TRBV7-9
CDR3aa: CASSLVGLAGTTDTQYF

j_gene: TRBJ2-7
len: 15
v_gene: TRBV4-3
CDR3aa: CASSPAPGQTYEQYF

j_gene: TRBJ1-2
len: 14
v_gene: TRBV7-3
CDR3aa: CASSLGTTDYGYTF

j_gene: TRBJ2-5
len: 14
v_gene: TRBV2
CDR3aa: CASSVVSEGETQYF

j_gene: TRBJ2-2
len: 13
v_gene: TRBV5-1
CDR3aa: CASSPEGTGELFF

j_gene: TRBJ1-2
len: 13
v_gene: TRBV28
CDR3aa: CASSLAGYYGYTF

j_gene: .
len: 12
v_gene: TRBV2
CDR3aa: CASSDVGIEQYF

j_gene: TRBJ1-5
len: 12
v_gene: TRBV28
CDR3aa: CASSSPNQPQHF

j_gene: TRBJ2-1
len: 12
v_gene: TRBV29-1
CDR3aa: CSVDGDWHEQFF

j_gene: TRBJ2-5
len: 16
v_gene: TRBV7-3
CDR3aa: CASSLNGRVVGETQYF

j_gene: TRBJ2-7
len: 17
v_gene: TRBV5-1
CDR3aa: CASSSRTTGTGSYEQYF

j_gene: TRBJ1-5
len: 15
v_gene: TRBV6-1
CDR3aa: CASSEAEQGAQPQHF

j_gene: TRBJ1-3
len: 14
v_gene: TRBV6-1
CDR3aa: CASSEPAIGNTIYF

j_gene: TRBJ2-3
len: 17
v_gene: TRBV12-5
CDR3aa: CASGYAGVRRWTDTQYF

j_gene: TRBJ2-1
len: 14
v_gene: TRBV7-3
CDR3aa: CASSLGTGFAEQFF

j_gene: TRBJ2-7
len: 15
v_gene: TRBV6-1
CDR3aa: CASSEYSGSGYEQYF

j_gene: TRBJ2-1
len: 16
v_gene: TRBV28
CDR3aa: CASRPPQGPNYNEQFF

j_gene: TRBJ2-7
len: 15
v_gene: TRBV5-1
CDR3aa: CASSLYPDTTYEQYF

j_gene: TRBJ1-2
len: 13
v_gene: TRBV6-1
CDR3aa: CASRTDSDYGYTF

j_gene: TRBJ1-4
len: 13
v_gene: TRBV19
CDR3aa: CASSMGPNEKLFF

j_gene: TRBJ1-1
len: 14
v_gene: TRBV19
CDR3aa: CASSIGELNTEAFF

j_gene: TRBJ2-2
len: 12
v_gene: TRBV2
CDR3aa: CASSREAGELFF

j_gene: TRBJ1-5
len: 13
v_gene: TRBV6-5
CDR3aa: CASRESLPGPQHF

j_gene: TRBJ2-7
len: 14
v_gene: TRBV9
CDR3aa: CASSGGTGFYEQYF

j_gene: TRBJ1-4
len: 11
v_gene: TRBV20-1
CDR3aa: CSARANEKLFF

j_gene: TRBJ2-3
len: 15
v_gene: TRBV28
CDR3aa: CASRPDKALTDTQYF

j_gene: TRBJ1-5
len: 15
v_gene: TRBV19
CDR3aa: CASSIGRGKIQPQHF

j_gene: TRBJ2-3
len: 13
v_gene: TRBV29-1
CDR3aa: CSVDTSGSDTQYF

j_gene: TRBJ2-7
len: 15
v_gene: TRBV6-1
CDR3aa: CASSPPDRVSAEQYF

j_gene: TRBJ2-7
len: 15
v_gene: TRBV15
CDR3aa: CATSRGDRGDYEQYF

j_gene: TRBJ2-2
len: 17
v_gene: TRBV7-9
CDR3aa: CASSLNSILIHTGELFF

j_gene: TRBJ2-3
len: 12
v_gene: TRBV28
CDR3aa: CASSLGSDTQYF

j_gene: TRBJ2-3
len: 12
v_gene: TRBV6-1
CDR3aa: CATRGLTDTQYF

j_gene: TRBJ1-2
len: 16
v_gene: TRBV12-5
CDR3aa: CASGLATGGPIYGYTF

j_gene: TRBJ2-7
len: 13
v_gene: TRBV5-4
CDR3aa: CASSLAGSYEQYF

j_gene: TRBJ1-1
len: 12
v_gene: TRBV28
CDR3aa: CASMEQTTEAFF

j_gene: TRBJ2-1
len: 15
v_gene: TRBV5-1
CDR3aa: CASSPRQGGNNEQFF

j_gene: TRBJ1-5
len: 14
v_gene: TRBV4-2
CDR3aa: CASSQGLWAQPQHF

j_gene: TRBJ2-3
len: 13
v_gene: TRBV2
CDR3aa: CATRREGADTQYF

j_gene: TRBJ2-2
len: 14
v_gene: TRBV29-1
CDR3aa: CSATTGGRTGELFF

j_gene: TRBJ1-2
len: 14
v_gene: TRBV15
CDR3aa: CATSRDPGQRGYTF

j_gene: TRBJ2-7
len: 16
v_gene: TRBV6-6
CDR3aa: CASSQGLAPSSYEQYF

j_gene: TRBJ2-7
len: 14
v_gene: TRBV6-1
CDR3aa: CASSPSGSMYEQYF

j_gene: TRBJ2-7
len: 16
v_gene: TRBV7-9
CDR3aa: CASSRGRGDRYYEQYF